Sequencing of this T cell receptor beta chain was carried out in a study of early T cells in non-severe SARS-CoV-2 infection. Study-level information: The authors sequenced bulk RNA from unsorted whole blood, leaving chains unpaired.

Germline loops: CDR1 DFQATT, CDR2 SNEGSKA (reference sequence). The V end lost 3 bases, the J end lost 0 bases, and 12 bases lay between the germline ends. This CDR3 region has 14 residues. The table lists this clonotype with many counts. Its antigen is still unknown. Findings and limits, study-wide: There was a bias toward anti-spike CD8 responses in VDJdb matching, which missed private and CD4 specificities.

TCRdb re-derived calls from the 5' RACE reads in MiXCR, one entry per CDR3 protein. This sample has more than 50,000 distinct CDR3 sequences, with under 15% found just once. J is TRBJ2-7 and V is TRBV20-1, with a tentative D call TRBD2 (6 bases). The clonotype originates from an adult who was a healthcare worker with PCR-confirmed SARS-CoV-2 infection or an uninfected control (not recorded which). The sample consisted of whole blood, taken at baseline. CDR3 nucleotides: TGCAGTGCTAGTTTGGCGGGGTTCTCCTACGAGCAGTACTTC. Protein product: CSASLAGFSYEQYF.